Below, one TCR beta chain is given with its context. Its antigen is not known. Healthy bone marrow donors made up the cohort. 13 Jbeta primers and 60 Vbeta primers were used for the PCR. Original processing methods: Later, some 79 million unique TCR beta chains were counted in an analysis, and roughly 11 million of them were shared. Sequencing was performed with immunoSEQ multiplex PCR; in TCRdb, only in-frame clones are kept and a portion is missing. For V, J and clone size, that table is used; D and trimming come from the DNA. The table records under 130,000 clones, approximately 64% of them present only once. The data belong to a study of cytomegalovirus exposure and HLA in healthy donors. Background on the study: Previous work identified 100 million or so unique TCR beta sequences from roughly 180 million T cells. Study-wide results and caveats: A later analysis reportedly found fewer N-insertions in an Asian-associated ancestry cluster than the approximately 660-donor mean.

There are 14 residues in the CDR3. The V end lost 7 bases, the J end lost 4 bases, and 14 bases lay between the germline ends. The V gene's germline CDR1 is GTSNPN and CDR2 SVGIG (reference sequence). What was sequenced was PBMCs. This TCR was sampled from a woman aged 50 to 65 in good health and CMV-seronegative. The chain carries TRBV30 and TRBJ1-6; the D gene is possibly TRBD1 (5 bases). Here the CDR3 reads CAFRVTGYNSPLHF. The CDR3, as DNA: TGTGCCTTCAGGGTTACGGGTTATAATTCACCCCTCCACTTT.